The source of this T cell receptor (beta chain) is a study of blood T cell repertoires in COVID-19. Background on the study: The United States, Italy and Spain provided the acute and convalescent COVID-19 samples.

Deletions cut 6 bases from V and 0 bases from J, with 8 bases between. From germline, CDR1 is MRHNA and CDR2 SNTAGT. The CDR3 is 13 amino acids. In the source study's methods: By means of reference gene primer amplification, nucleated cell counts were estimated. Produced via immunoSEQ multiplex PCR; TCRdb's table is partial and in-frame only. Clonal size and the V and J genes are those of that table, whereas D and trimming came from the DNA. In the table there are around 100,000 clones, approximately 88% of which are singletons. The receptor comes from a woman aged 40 to 50 with acute or convalescent COVID-19. The chain is built from TRBV6-4 and TRBJ1-1; tentatively, D is TRBD1 (5 bases). The sample taken for sequencing was peripheral blood. In DNA, the CDR3 is TGTGCCAGCAGCAGGGAAATGAACACTGAAGCTTTCTTT. The encoded protein is CASSREMNTEAFF.